The 14 T cell receptor beta chains below come from one sample, sequenced in a study of cytomegalovirus exposure and HLA in healthy donors. In the PCR, 60 Vbeta and 13 Jbeta primers were used. TCRdb's table, derived via immunoSEQ multiplex PCR, lists solely in-frame clones and lacks some. Seen here are 150,000 to 170,000 clones, around 80% observed once, and the top ten hold approximately 1.4%. Sample: PBMCs. The source of these receptors is a man in his late teens or twenties in good health and CMV-seronegative.

The rearrangement joins TRBV5-1 to TRBJ1-1; D perhaps matches TRBD1 (6 bases). The CDR3 totals 14 residues. Trimming left V 0 bases short and J 5 bases short, with 11 bases between. Looked up from germline, CDR1 is SGHRS and CDR2 is YFSETQ. The CDR3 spells CASSLEQGRTEAFF. The CDR3 DNA follows: TGCGCCAGCAGCTTGGAACAGGGAAGGACTGAAGCTTTCTTT.

The chain recombines TRBV7-9 with TRBJ2-2; D ambiguous. This CDR3 has 13 residues. Trimming took 3 bases from V and 5 from J, leaving 7 bases between them. Germline loops: CDR1 SEHNR, CDR2 FQNEAQ (reference sequence). The CDR3 loop reads CASSLPRTGELFF. CDR3 nucleotide sequence: TGTGCCAGCAGCTTGCCCAGAACCGGGGAGCTGTTTTTT. Variable domain in full (rest from reference TRBV7-9 and TRBJ2-2): DTGVSQNPRHKITKRGQNVTFRCDPISEHNRLYWYRQTLGQGPEFLTYFQNEAQLEKSRLLSDRFSAERPKGSFSTLEIQRTEQGDSAMYLCASSLPRTGELFFGEGSRLTVL.

The table lists this clone with a few counts. The chain has TRBV7-8 and TRBJ2-3, with 7 bases lining up with TRBD1. The germline CDR1 and CDR2 sequences are SGHVS and FQNEAQ. J was trimmed by 8 bases and V by 5 bases; bases with no gene match: 13. The CDR3 length is 15 residues. The CDR3 bases are TGTGCCAGCAGCCCCGAAGGGGGCCGCGCGGGTACGCAGTATTTT. Encoded protein: CASSPEGGRAGTQYF.

The chain joins TRBV10-3 to TRBJ2-3, with 14 bases matching TRBD2. From germline, CDR1 is ENHRY and CDR2 SYGVKD. CDR3 size: 20 residues. Unmatched junction bases numbered 11, after V lost 3 bases and J lost 0 bases. CDR3 amino acids: CAISDPEYGLAGGSTDTQYF. The DNA of the CDR3 is TGTGCCATCAGTGACCCCGAATACGGACTAGCGGGAGGCAGCACAGATACGCAGTATTTT.

The genes are TRBV18 and TRBJ2-1; 7 nucleotides match TRBD2. The CDR3 is made up of 16 amino acids. CDR1 KGHSH and CDR2 LQKENI come from the germline V gene. Trimming cost V 0 bases and J 5 bases; bases outside gene matches: 7. CDR3 nucleotides: TGTGCCAGCTCACCACCGGCTAGCGGAGGCGACAATGAGCAGTTCTTC. The encoded protein is CASSPPASGGDNEQFF. Variable domain in full (rest from reference TRBV18 and TRBJ2-1): NAGVMQNPRHLVRRRGQEARLRCSPMKGHSHVYWYRQLPEEGLKFMVYLQKENIIDESGMPKERFSAEFPKEGPSILRIQQVVRGDSAAYFCASSPPASGGDNEQFFGPGTRLTVL.

The rearrangement links TRBV4-1 to TRBJ2-7; TRBD1 might be the D (6 bases). V lost 1 base to trimming and J lost 3 bases, with 16 bases between them. Germline V gives CDR1 MGHRA, CDR2 YSYEKL. CDR3 length equals 16 residues. DNA of the CDR3: TGCGCCAGCAGCCAAGGGACGGGACATGACCTCTACGAGCAGTACTTC. It specifies CASSQGTGHDLYEQYF.

Here the CDR3 DNA reads TGCGCCAGCAGCTTGTTGGCTAGCGGGAGAGTCACAGATACGCAGTATTTT. Amino acids: CASSLLASGRVTDTQYF. The chain carries TRBV5-1 and TRBJ2-3; 10 nucleotides line up with TRBD2. V was pared by 1 base and J by 2 bases, with 7 bases of the junction left unmatched. Germline V gives CDR1 SGHRS, CDR2 YFSETQ. The length of the CDR3 is 17 residues. The variable domain in full, completed from reference TRBV5-1 and TRBJ2-3, reads KAGVTQTPRYLIKTRGQQVTLSCSPISGHRSVSWYQQTPGQGLQFLFEYFSETQRNKGNFPGRFSGRQFSNSRSEMNVSTLELGDSALYLCASSLLASGRVTDTQYFGPGTRLTVL.

Remarks on this clone: The same CDR3 is also encoded by other DNA sequences in this sample. V is TRBV4-3 and J is TRBJ2-1, with a tentative D call TRBD1 (6 bases). Looked up from germline, CDR1 is LGHNA and CDR2 is YSLEER. There are 14 residues in the CDR3. V dropped 1 base and J dropped 10 bases, with 14 bases sitting between them. CDR3 coding DNA: TGCGCCAGCAGCCAAGCTCCGGACAGTAAAGAGCAGTTCTTC. This encodes CASSQAPDSKEQFF.

This chain joins TRBV4-1 and TRBJ2-1; D is uncertain. The CDR3 consists of 13 residues. Deletions cut 0 bases from V and 7 bases from J, with 7 bases between. The germline V gene has CDR1 MGHRA and CDR2 YSYEKL. In DNA, the CDR3 is TGCGCCAGCAGCCAAGAGAGAGGTAATGAGCAGTTCTTC. Translation: CASSQERGNEQFF.

This clone was observed a few times. The chain is built from TRBV11-2 and TRBJ2-7; 8 bases align to TRBD2. The CDR3 is 13 residues long. Losses at the gene ends were 6 bases for V and 4 bases for J; bases not matched to a gene: 5. CDR1 and CDR2 from the germline V gene are SGHAT and FQNNGV. CDR3 sequence: CASRESGGYEQYF. The DNA of the CDR3 is TGTGCCAGCAGGGAGAGCGGGGGTTACGAGCAGTACTTC.

The chain uses TRBV7-2 and TRBJ2-1; TRBD2 might be the D (6 bases). The CDR3 loop spans 16 amino acids. Looked up from germline, CDR1 is SGHTA and CDR2 is FQGNSA. V lost 4 bases, J lost 0 bases, and 13 bases lay in between. As DNA, the CDR3 is TGTGCCAGCAGCTCCACCGTGACTAGCTCCTACAATGAGCAGTTCTTC. Its protein product is CASSSTVTSSYNEQFF.

The rearrangement uses TRBV29-1 and TRBJ2-4, with TRBD2 matching over 10 bases. The V gene's germline CDR1 is SQVTM and CDR2 ANQGSEA. V dropped 0 bases and J dropped 16; count of bases not matched to a gene: 6. This CDR3 spans 12 amino acids. The CDR3 protein is CSVEDRTSGKYF. The CDR3 DNA reads TGCAGCGTTGAAGATAGGACTAGCGGTAAATACTTC.

This clone turned up a few times. The chain carries TRBV7-2 and TRBJ1-1; possible D gene TRBD1, 5 bases. Trimming pared 5 bases from V and 1 base from J, leaving 11 bases between. The CDR3 extends over 14 amino acids. Germline-derived CDR1 and CDR2 are SGHTA and FQGNSA. CDR3 nucleotide sequence: TGTGCCAGCAGCCCTAGCGGGGGGAACACTGAAGCTTTCTTT. Translating gives CASSPSGGNTEAFF.

The chain has TRBV4-1 and TRBJ2-2, with a tentative D call TRBD2 (5 bases). This CDR3 has 15 residues. Germline V gives CDR1 MGHRA, CDR2 YSYEKL. V dropped 4 bases and J dropped 5 bases, with 14 bases sitting between them. The CDR3 nucleotides are TGCGCCAGCAGCCTCCATGCCGGAGGAACCGGGGAGCTGTTTTTT. This sequence encodes CASSLHAGGTGELFF.